This entry describes one T cell receptor beta chain. Its antigen is as yet unknown. The data are from a study of cytomegalovirus exposure and HLA in healthy donors. V was pared by 4 bases and J by 11 bases, with 23 bases between. Germline lookup yields CDR1 ENHRY and CDR2 SYGVKD. This CDR3 is 16 amino acids long. PCR employed 60 Vbeta and 13 Jbeta primers. Only in-frame clones appear in the TCRdb table, and some are missing; sequencing was by immunoSEQ multiplex PCR. Of 55,000 to 85,000 clones detected, roughly 74% appear once; the ten largest clones hold roughly 8.2%. General study findings and limits: When analyzed later, a missense DCLRE1C variant was found to be linked to TCR beta V- and J-gene trimming.

The chain is built from TRBV10-3 and TRBJ2-2; D perhaps matches TRBD2 (5 bases). The sample was PBMCs. This TCR came from a man younger than 30 in good health and CMV-seropositive. For the CDR3, the DNA is TGTGCCATCAGTGGAGGCGGAGAAAAGACCGGGGATGAGCTGTTTTTT. Encoded protein: CAISGGGEKTGDELFF.